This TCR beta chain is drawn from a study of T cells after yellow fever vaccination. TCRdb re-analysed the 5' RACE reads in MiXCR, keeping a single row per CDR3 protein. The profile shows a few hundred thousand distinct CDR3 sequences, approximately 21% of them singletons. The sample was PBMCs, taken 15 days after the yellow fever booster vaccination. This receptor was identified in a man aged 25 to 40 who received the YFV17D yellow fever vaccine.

Written as DNA, the CDR3 is TGCAGTGCTAGAGACCGACAGGAGGGGGCCTTCTACAATGAGCAGTTCTTC. Its protein is CSARDRQEGAFYNEQFF. The chain couples TRBV20-1 to TRBJ2-1; D possibly corresponds to TRBD1 (7 bases). Trimming removed 0 bases from V and 3 bases from J, with 18 bases in between. Germline loops: CDR1 DFQATT, CDR2 SNEGSKA (reference sequence). The CDR3 is 17 amino acids.